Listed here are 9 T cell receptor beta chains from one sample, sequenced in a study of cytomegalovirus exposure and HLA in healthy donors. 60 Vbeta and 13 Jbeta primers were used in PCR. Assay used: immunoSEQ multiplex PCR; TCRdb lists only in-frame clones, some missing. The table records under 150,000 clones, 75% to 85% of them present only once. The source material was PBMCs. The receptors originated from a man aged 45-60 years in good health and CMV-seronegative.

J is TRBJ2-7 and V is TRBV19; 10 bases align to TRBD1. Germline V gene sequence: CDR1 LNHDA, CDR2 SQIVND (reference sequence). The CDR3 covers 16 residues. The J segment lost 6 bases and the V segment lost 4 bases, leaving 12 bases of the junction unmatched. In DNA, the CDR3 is TGTGCCAGTAGTACTGACACCGGGACAGGGGCGATCGAGCAGTACTTC. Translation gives CASSTDTGTGAIEQYF.

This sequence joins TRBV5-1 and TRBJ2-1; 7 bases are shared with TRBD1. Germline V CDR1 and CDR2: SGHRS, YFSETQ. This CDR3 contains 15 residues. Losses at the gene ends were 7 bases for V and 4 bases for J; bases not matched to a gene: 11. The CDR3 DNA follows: TGCGCCAGCCAGGTAGGGGGCCTGGCTTACAATGAGCAGTTCTTC. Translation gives CASQVGGLAYNEQFF.

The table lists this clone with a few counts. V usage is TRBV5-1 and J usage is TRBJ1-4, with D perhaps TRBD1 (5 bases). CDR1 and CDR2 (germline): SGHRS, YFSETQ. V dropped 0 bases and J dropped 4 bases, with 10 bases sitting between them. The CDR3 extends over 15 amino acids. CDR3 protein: CASSLGQTLNEKLFF. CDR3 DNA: TGCGCCAGCAGCTTGGGACAGACCCTTAATGAAAAACTGTTTTTT.

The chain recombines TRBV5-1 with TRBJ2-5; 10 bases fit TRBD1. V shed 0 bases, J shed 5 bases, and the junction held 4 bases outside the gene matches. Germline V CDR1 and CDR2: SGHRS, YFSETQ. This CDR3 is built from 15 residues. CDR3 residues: CASSLGGQGTETQYF. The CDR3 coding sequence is TGCGCCAGCAGCTTGGGGGGACAGGGGACGGAGACCCAGTACTTC.

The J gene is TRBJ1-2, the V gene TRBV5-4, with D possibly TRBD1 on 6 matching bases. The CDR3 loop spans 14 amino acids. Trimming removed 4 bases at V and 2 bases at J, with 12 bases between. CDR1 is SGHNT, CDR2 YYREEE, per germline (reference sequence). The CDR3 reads CASSQDRKNYGYTF. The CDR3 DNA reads TGTGCCAGCAGCCAGGACAGAAAGAACTATGGCTACACCTTC. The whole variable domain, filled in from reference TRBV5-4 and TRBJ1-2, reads ETGVTQSPTHLIKTRGQQVTLRCSSQSGHNTVSWYQQALGQGPQFIFQYYREEENGRGNFPPRFSGLQFPNYSSELNVNALELDDSALYLCASSQDRKNYGYTFGSGTRLTVV.

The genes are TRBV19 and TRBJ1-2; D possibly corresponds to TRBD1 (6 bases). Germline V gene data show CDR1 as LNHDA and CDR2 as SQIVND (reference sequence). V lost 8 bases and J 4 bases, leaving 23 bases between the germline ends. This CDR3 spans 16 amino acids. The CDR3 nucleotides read TGTGCCAGTTCGACCTTCACAGGGAAGATGGGCTATGGCTACACCTTC. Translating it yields CASSTFTGKMGYGYTF.

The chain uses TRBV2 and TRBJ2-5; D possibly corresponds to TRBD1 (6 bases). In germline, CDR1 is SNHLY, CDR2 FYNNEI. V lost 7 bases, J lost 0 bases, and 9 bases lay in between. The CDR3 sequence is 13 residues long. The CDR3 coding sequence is TGTGCCAGCAACAGGGAGTACCAAGAGACCCAGTACTTC. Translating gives CASNREYQETQYF. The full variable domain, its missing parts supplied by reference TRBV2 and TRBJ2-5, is EPEVTQTPSHQVTQMGQEVILRCVPISNHLYFYWYRQILGQKVEFLVSFYNNEISEKSEIFDDQFSVERPDGSNFTLKIRSTKLEDSAMYFCASNREYQETQYFGPGTRLLVL.

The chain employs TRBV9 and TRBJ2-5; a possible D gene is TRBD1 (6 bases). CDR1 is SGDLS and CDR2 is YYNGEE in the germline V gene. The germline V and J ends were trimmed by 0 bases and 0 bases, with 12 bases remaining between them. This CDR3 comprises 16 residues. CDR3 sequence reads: CASSVGWDINQETQYF. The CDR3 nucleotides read TGTGCCAGCAGCGTAGGATGGGACATAAACCAAGAGACCCAGTACTTC.

The CDR3 protein is CASSQGTGFYEQYF. The CDR3 coding sequence is TGCGCCAGCAGCCAGGGGACAGGGTTCTACGAGCAGTACTTC. V and J are TRBV4-1 and TRBJ2-7; 9 bases align to TRBD1. V shed 3 bases, J shed 3 bases, and the junction held 3 bases outside the gene matches. Germline lookup yields CDR1 MGHRA and CDR2 YSYEKL. The CDR3 is 14 residues long.